This T cell receptor (beta chain) was profiled in a study of blood T cell repertoires in COVID-19. Clinical history reported by participants formed the basis on which cohorts were assigned. Original analysis: Cell counts per sample came from amplifying reference gene primers. TCRdb keeps only in-frame clones here, not all; method: immunoSEQ multiplex PCR. V, J and clone size derive from that table, while D and trimming were established from the DNA sequence. The sample carries 130,000 to 150,000 clones, about 83% recorded once. The CDR3 spans 13 residues. CDR1 LGHDT and CDR2 YNNKEL come from the germline V gene (reference sequence). V lost 7 bases, J lost 1 base, and 2 bases stayed unmatched.

The specimen sequenced was PBMCs or T cells enriched from blood (not recorded which). The V gene is TRBV3-1 (or the pseudogene TRBV3-2), the J gene TRBJ2-5; 8 nucleotides line up with TRBD2. The clonotype comes from a woman between 50 and 59 years old who had been exposed to COVID-19. The CDR3 spells CASNRGGQETQYF. CDR3 DNA sequence: TGTGCCAGCAACCGGGGGGGCCAAGAGACCCAGTACTTC.